Included here is one T cell receptor beta chain sequence, with context. Sequenced by immunoSEQ multiplex PCR; TCRdb stores in-frame clones only, minus some. Among fewer than 850,000 clones listed, 90% were seen once. The data belong to a study of shared clonotypes between healthy human individuals. Background on the study: Samples came from a couple of female and a few male donors aged 18 to 49.

The CDR3 spans 15 residues. V lost 6 bases and J lost 3; bases outside the gene matches: 7. CDR1 MNHEY and CDR2 SMNVEV come from the germline V gene (reference sequence). This receptor was identified in a man aged 18-30 years in good health. Some clones in this sample may be carry-over from other donors' samples. The chain recombines TRBV27 with TRBJ1-1, with TRBD1 matching over 10 bases. Sample: memory CD8+ T cells from PBMCs. Subset denoted: CD45RO+ cells pooled with CCR7-negative TemRA cells. CDR3 bases: TGTGCCAGCAGATGGACAGGGGGTGGCCACACTGAAGCTTTCTTT. Protein: CASRWTGGGHTEAFF.